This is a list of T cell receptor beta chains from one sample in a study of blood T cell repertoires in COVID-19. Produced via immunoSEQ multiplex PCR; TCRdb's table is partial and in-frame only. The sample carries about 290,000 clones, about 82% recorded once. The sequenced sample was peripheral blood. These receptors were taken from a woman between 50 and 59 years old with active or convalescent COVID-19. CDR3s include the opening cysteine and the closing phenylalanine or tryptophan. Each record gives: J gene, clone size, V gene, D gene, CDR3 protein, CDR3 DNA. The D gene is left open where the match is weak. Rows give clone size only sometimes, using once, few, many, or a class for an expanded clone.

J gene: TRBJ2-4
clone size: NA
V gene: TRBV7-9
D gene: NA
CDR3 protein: CASSYTGRGLAKNIQYF
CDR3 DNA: TGTGCCAGCAGCTATACCGGAAGGGGGTTAGCCAAAAACATTCAGTACTTC

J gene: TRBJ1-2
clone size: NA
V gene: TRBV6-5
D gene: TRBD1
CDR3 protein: CASTYRGGNYGYTF
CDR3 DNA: TGTGCCAGCACCTACAGGGGAGGAAACTATGGCTACACCTTC

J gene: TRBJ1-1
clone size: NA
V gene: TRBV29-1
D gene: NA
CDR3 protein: CSVGRGGTNTEAFF
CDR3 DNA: TGCAGCGTTGGTCGGGGGGGGACGAACACTGAAGCTTTCTTT

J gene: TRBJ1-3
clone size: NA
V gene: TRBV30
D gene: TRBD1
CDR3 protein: CAWRTSGQIYGNTIYF
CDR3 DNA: TGTGCCTGGAGGACCTCGGGACAGATATATGGAAACACCATATATTTT

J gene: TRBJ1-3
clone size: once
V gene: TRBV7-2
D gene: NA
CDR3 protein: CASSLNRRGANSGNTIYF
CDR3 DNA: TGTGCCAGCAGCTTAAATCGACGGGGGGCGAACTCTGGAAACACCATATATTTT

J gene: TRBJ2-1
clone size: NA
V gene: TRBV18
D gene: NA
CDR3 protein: CASSPIDRSGEQFF
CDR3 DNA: TGTGCCAGCTCACCAATCGACAGATCGGGTGAGCAGTTCTTC

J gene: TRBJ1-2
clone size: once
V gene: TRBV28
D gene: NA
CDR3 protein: CASSQTAGRNYGYTF
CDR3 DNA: TGTGCCAGCAGCCAGACCGCGGGACGGAACTATGGCTACACCTTC

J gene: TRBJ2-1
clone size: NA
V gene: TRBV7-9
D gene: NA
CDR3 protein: CASSATWDSSNEQFF
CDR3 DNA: TGTGCCAGCAGCGCCACCTGGGACTCCTCCAATGAGCAGTTCTTC

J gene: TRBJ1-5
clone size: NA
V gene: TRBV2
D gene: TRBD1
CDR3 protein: CASSDRGLGNQPQHF
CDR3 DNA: TGTGCCAGCAGTGACAGGGGGCTGGGCAATCAGCCCCAGCATTTT

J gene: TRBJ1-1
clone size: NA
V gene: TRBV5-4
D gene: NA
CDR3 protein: CASSLDPGHRNTEAFF
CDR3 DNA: TGTGCCAGCAGCTTGGATCCGGGACACCGCAACACTGAAGCTTTCTTT

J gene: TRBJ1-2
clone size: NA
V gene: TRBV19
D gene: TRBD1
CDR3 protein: CASSAHRDRGYGYTF
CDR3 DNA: TGTGCCAGTAGTGCACACCGGGACAGGGGCTATGGCTACACCTTC

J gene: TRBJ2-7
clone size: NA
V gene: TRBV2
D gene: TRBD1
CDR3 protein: CASSPDRGRYEQYF
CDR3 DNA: TGTGCCAGCAGTCCGGACAGGGGGCGCTACGAGCAGTACTTC

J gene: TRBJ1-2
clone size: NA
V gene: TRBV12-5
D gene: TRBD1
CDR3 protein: CASAKFTGAGGYTF
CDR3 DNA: TGTGCTAGTGCCAAATTCACAGGGGCGGGTGGCTACACCTTC

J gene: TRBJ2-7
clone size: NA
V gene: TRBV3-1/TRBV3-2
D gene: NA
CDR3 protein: CASSYRRAPYEQYF
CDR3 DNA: TGTGCCAGCAGCTATAGGAGGGCCCCCTACGAGCAGTACTTC

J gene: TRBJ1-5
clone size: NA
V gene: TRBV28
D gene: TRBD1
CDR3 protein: CASSLDRGHQPQHF
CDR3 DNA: TGTGCCAGCAGTTTAGACAGGGGTCATCAGCCCCAGCATTTT

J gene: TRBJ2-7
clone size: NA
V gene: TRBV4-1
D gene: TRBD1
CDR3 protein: CASSQAPGQGAFPYEQYF
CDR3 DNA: TGCGCCAGCAGCCAAGCCCCCGGACAGGGGGCCTTCCCCTACGAGCAGTACTTC

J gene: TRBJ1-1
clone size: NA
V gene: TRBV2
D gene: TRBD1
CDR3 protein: CASSDEGAYTEAFF
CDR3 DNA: TGTGCCAGCAGTGACGAGGGGGCCTACACTGAAGCTTTCTTT

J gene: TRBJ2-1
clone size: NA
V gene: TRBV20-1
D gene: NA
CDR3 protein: CSATEEPAYNEQFF
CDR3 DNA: TGCAGTGCTACTGAGGAGCCAGCCTACAATGAGCAGTTCTTC

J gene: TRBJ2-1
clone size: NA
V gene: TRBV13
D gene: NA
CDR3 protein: CASSILAASSYNEQFF
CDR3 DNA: TGTGCCAGCAGCATTTTAGCGGCGAGCTCCTACAATGAGCAGTTCTTC

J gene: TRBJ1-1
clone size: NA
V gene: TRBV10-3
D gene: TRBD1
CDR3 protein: CAISKDRGRKTEAFF
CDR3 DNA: TGTGCCATCAGCAAAGACAGGGGGCGGAAGACTGAAGCTTTCTTT

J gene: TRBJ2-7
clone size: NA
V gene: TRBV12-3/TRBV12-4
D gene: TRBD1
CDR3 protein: CASSLQGAGEQYF
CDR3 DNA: TGTGCCAGCAGTTTACAGGGGGCGGGCGAGCAGTACTTC

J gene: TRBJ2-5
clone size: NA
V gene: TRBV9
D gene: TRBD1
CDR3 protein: CASSAQGAGETQYF
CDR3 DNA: TGTGCCAGCAGCGCACAGGGGGCAGGGGAGACCCAGTACTTC

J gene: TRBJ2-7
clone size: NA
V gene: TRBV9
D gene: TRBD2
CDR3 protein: CASSLGTSGFFSYEQYF
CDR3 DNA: TGTGCCAGCAGCCTAGGGACTAGCGGCTTTTTCTCCTACGAGCAGTACTTC

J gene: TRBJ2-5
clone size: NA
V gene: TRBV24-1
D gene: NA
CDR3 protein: CATSEGGTGGETQYF
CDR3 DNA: TGTGCCACCAGTGAGGGGGGGACAGGCGGGGAGACCCAGTACTTC

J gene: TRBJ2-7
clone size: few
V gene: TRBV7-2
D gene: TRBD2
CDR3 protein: CASSVLAGGPSYEQYF
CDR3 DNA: TGTGCCAGCAGCGTACTAGCGGGAGGGCCTTCCTACGAGCAGTACTTC

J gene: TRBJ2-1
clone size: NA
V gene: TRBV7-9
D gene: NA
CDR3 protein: CASSGGGWPSSYNEQFF
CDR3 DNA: TGTGCCAGCAGCGGGGGAGGCTGGCCCAGCTCCTACAATGAGCAGTTCTTC

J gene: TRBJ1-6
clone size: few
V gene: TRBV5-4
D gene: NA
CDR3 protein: CASSFDRLGSPLHF
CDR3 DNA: TGTGCCAGCAGCTTTGACAGGTTAGGTTCACCCCTCCACTTT

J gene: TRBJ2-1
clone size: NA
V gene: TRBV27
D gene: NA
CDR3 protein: CASSLLLGDLYEQFF
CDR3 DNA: TGTGCCAGCAGTTTATTGCTCGGGGATCTCTATGAGCAGTTCTTC

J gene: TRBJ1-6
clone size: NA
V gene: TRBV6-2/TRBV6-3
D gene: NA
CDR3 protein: CASSYSAVGNSPLHF
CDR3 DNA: TGTGCCAGCAGTTACTCAGCAGTCGGGAATTCACCCCTCCACTTT

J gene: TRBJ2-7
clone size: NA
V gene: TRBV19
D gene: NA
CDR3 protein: CASSIRRGEEQYF
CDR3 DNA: TGTGCCAGTAGTATCAGGAGGGGAGAGGAGCAGTACTTC

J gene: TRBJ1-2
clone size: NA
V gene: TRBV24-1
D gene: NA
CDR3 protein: CATSDSGGNYGYTF
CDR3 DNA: TGTGCCACCAGTGATTCTGGCGGTAACTATGGCTACACCTTC

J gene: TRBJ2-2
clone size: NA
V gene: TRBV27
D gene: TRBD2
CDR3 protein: CASSPGLAGLTGELFF
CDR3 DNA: TGTGCCAGCAGCCCCGGACTAGCGGGTTTGACCGGGGAGCTGTTTTTT

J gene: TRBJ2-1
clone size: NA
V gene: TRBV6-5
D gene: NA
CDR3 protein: CASSPGLSYNEQFF
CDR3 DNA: TGTGCCAGCAGTCCCGGTCTCTCCTACAATGAGCAGTTCTTC

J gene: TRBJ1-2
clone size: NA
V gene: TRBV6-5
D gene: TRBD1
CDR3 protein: CASSFRGLGGYTF
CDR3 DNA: TGTGCCAGCAGTTTCAGGGGGCTGGGTGGCTACACCTTC

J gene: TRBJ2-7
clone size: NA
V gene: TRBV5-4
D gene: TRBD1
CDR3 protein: CASSHGTGELYEQYF
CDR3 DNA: TGTGCCAGCAGCCACGGGACAGGGGAGCTCTACGAGCAGTACTTC

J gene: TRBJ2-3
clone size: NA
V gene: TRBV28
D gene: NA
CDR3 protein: CASSPHGIDTQYF
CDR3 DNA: TGTGCCAGCAGTCCCCACGGGATAGATACGCAGTATTTT

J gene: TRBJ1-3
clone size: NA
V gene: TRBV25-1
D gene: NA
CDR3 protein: CASSGVGDYSNTIYF
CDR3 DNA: TGTGCCAGCAGTGGGGTCGGGGACTATTCAAACACCATATATTTT

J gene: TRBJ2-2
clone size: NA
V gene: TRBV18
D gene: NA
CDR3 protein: CASSPGANGELFF
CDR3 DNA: TGTGCCAGCTCACCAGGAGCTAACGGGGAGCTGTTTTTT

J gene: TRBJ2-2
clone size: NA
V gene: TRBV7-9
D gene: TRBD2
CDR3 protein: CASSPTSGLNTGELFF
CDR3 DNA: TGTGCCAGCAGCCCCACTAGCGGATTAAACACCGGGGAGCTGTTTTTT

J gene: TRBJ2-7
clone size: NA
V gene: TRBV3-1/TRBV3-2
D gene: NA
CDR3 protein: CASSQDHGRTYEQYF
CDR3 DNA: TGTGCCAGCAGCCAAGATCATGGCAGGACCTACGAGCAGTACTTC

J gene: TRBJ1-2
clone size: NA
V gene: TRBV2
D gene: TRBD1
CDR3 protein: CAAGTAYGYTF
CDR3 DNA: TGTGCCGCCGGGACAGCCTATGGCTACACCTTC

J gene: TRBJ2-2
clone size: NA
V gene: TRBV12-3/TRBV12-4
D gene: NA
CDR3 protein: CASRPSATGELFF
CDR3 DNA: TGTGCCAGCAGACCTAGCGCCACCGGGGAGCTGTTTTTT

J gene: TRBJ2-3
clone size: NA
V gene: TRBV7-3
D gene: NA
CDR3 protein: CASSLRGVRDTDTQYF
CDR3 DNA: TGTGCCAGCAGCCTAAGGGGGGTTCGGGACACAGATACGCAGTATTTT

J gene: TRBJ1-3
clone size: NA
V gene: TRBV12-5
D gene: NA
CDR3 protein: CASGLGLSGIYF
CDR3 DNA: TGTGCTAGTGGTTTGGGGTTGTCGGGCATATATTTT

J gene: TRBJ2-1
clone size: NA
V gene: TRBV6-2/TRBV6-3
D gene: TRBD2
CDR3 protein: CASSRLAGGSSYNEQFF
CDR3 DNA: TGTGCCAGCAGTAGACTAGCGGGGGGGAGCTCCTACAATGAGCAGTTCTTC

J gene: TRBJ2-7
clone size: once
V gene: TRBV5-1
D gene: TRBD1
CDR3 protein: CASSLGHRGAYEQYF
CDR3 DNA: TGCGCCAGCAGCTTGGGACACAGGGGAGCCTACGAGCAGTACTTC

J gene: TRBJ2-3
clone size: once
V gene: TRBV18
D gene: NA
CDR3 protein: CASSPPEEVVLNTQYF
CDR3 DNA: TGTGCCAGCTCACCACCGGAGGAGGTAGTGTTAAATACGCAGTATTTT

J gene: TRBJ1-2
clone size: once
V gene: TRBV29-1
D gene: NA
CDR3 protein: CSVFGGGGADVNYGYTF
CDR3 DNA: TGCAGCGTGTTCGGCGGTGGAGGGGCAGACGTTAACTATGGCTACACCTTC

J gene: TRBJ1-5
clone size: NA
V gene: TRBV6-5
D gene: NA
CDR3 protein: CASSPTGKQPQHF
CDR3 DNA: TGTGCCAGCAGTCCCACAGGAAAACAGCCCCAGCATTTT

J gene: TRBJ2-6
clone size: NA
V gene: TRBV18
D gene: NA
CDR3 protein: CASSPRQGSPGANVLTF
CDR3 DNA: TGTGCCAGCTCACCGCGGCAGGGTTCTCCTGGGGCCAACGTCCTGACTTTC

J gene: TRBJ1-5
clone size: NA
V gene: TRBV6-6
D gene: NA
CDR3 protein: CATKPQHSGVGQPQHF
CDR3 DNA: TGTGCCACCAAACCTCAACACTCAGGGGTCGGGCAGCCCCAGCATTTT

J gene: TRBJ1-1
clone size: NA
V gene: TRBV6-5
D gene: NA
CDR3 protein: CASSGGGRSTEAFF
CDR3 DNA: TGTGCCAGCAGCGGGGGGGGGAGAAGCACTGAAGCTTTCTTT

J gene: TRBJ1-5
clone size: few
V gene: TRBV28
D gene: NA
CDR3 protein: CASSPRSGSQPQHF
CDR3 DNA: TGTGCCAGCAGTCCCAGGTCGGGGAGTCAGCCCCAGCATTTT